This is a list of T cell receptor beta chains from one sample in a study of Graves' ophthalmopathy and Graves' hyperthyroidism. In TCRdb, the multiplex PCR reads were re-called with MiXCR into one record per CDR3 protein. The sample comprises about 640,000 distinct CDR3 sequences, roughly two fifths of which are singletons, and around 3% rests with the top ten. The sample taken for sequencing was peripheral blood. Every receptor here comes from an adult man with Graves' ophthalmopathy. CDR3s include the opening cysteine and the closing phenylalanine or tryptophan. A D gene is named only where the DNA matches it firmly. A clone size is listed for some rows: how often the clone was seen (once, few, many), or a class if it is expanded.

abundance	v_gene	d_gene	j_gene	CDR3aa	CDR3nt
.	TRBV15	.	TRBJ1-6	CATSRRRGSNSPLHF	TGTGCCACCAGCAGACGGAGGGGGAGCAATTCACCCCTCCACTTT
many	TRBV12-3/TRBV12-4	.	TRBJ1-2	CASTSLNYGYTF	TGTGCCAGCACCTCTCTTAACTATGGCTACACCTTC
.	TRBV9	.	TRBJ1-1	CASSAGGAEAFF	TGTGCCAGCAGCGCCGGGGGGGCCGAAGCTTTCTTT
.	TRBV7-3	.	TRBJ1-2	CASSSYTGARNYGYTF	TGTGCCAGCAGCTCCTACACCGGGGCTCGGAACTATGGCTACACCTTC
.	TRBV7-2	.	TRBJ2-3	CASSPQVDTQYF	TGTGCCAGCAGCCCCCAAGTAGATACGCAGTATTTT
few	TRBV7-7	TRBD2	TRBJ2-5	CASSSLGLAAETQYF	TGTGCTAGCAGCTCCCTCGGACTAGCCGCGGAGACCCAGTACTTC
many	TRBV29-1	.	TRBJ2-7	CSILLQGLGYEQYF	TGCAGCATCCTACTACAGGGACTCGGCTACGAGCAGTACTTC
.	TRBV13	.	TRBJ1-2	CASSSEGRNGYTF	TGTGCCAGCAGCTCAGAAGGACGCAATGGCTACACCTTC
few	TRBV10-3	.	TRBJ1-6	CASSYEKSSYNSPLHF	TGTGCCAGCAGTTACGAAAAAAGCTCCTATAATTCACCCCTCCACTTT
.	TRBV6-5	.	TRBJ2-2	CASSYSKPLGELFF	TGTGCCAGCAGTTACTCGAAACCCCTCGGGGAGCTGTTTTTT
many	TRBV13	TRBD1	TRBJ1-4	CASSNTGTGGEKLFF	TGTGCCAGCAGCAACACCGGGACAGGGGGTGAAAAACTGTTTTTT
.	TRBV10-3	.	TRBJ1-6	CATATTGSGSSPLHF	TGTGCCACCGCAACAACAGGGAGCGGGAGTTCACCCCTCCACTTT
few	TRBV3-1	.	TRBJ2-7	CASSQDWGGQGQYF	TGTGCCAGCAGCCAAGATTGGGGAGGCCAAGGGCAGTACTTC
many	TRBV4-1	.	TRBJ2-7	CASSQGVAGTYEQYF	TGCGCCAGCAGCCAAGGGGTGGCGGGGACCTACGAGCAGTACTTC
.	TRBV2	TRBD1	TRBJ2-5	CASTGTGETQYF	TGTGCCAGCACGGGGACAGGGGAGACCCAGTACTTC
.	TRBV5-4	.	TRBJ1-4	CASGAGGGEKLFF	TGTGCCAGCGGCGCGGGGGGCGGAGAAAAACTGTTTTTT
.	TRBV10-3	TRBD1	TRBJ1-1	CAISRDRGGTEAFF	TGTGCCATCAGTAGAGACAGGGGAGGGACTGAAGCTTTCTTT
.	TRBV20-1	.	TRBJ1-6	CSARVSHSSYNSPLHF	TGCAGTGCTAGAGTGAGCCATAGCTCCTATAATTCACCCCTCCACTTT
once	TRBV29-1	.	TRBJ1-2	CSQDGAFYGYTF	TGCAGCCAAGACGGGGCGTTCTATGGCTACACCTTC
many	TRBV29-1	.	TRBJ1-1	CSVVPKGPNTEAFF	TGCAGCGTCGTCCCAAAGGGACCGAACACTGAAGCTTTCTTT
.	TRBV29-1	.	TRBJ1-1	CSVRTRLNTEAFF	TGCAGCGTTCGGACAAGGTTGAACACTGAAGCTTTCTTT
.	TRBV7-9	TRBD1	TRBJ1-5	CASSPRQGPRGNQPQHF	TGTGCCAGCAGCCCCAGACAGGGGCCCCGGGGCAATCAGCCCCAGCATTTT
.	TRBV11-1	TRBD1	TRBJ2-7	CASSLGQGVPYEQYF	TGTGCCAGCAGCTTAGGACAGGGGGTCCCCTACGAGCAGTACTTC
many	TRBV5-1	.	TRBJ1-1	CASSFLGVNTEAFF	TGCGCCAGCAGCTTCCTAGGGGTGAACACTGAAGCTTTCTTT
.	TRBV12-3/TRBV12-4	TRBD1	TRBJ1-1	CAISESGTGAFF	TGTGCCATCAGTGAGTCGGGGACAGGAGCTTTCTTT